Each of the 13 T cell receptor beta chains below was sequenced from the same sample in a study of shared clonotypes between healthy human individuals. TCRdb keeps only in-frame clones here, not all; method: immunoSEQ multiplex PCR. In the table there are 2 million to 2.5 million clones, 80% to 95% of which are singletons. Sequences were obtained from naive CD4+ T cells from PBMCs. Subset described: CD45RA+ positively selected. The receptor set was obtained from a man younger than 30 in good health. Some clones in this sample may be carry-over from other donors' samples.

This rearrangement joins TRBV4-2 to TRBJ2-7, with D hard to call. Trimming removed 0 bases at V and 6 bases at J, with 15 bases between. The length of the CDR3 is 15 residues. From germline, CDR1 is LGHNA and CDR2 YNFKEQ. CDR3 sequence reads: CASSQEPPAAAEQYF. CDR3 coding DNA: TGTGCCAGCAGCCAAGAGCCCCCTGCCGCGGCCGAGCAGTACTTC.

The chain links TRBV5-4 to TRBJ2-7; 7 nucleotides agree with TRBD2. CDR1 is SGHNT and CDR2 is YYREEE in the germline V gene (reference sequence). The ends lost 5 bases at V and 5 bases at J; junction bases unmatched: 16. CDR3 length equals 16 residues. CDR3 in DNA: TGTGCCAGCAGTAAACGAGACCGGGACTATGGCAACGAGCAGTACTTC. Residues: CASSKRDRDYGNEQYF.

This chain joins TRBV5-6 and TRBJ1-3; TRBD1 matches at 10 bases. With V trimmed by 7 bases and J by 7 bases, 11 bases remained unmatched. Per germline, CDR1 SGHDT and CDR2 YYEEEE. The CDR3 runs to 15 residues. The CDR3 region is CASQNRDRGGNTIYF. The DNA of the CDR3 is TGTGCCAGCCAAAACCGGGACAGGGGAGGCAACACCATATATTTT.

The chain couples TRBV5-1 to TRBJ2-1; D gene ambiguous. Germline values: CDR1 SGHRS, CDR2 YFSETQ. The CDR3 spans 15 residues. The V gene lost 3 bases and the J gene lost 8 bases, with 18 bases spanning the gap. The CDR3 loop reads CASSYLAGSRDEQFF. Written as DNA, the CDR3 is TGCGCCAGCAGCTATTTAGCCGGCTCGCGCGATGAGCAGTTCTTC.

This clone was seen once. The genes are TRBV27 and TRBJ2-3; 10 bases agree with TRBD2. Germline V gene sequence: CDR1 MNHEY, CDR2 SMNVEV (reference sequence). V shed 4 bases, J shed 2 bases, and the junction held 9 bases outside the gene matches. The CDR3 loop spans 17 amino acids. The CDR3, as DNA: TGTGCCAGCAGTTCGCGTCGGACTAGCGGTTACACAGATACGCAGTATTTT. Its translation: CASSSRRTSGYTDTQYF.

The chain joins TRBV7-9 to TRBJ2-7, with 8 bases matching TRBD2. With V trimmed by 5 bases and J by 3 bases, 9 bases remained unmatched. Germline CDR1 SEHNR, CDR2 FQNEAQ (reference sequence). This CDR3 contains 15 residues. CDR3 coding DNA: TGTGCCAGCAGCCCTACCGGGACTAGGGACTACGAGCAGTACTTC. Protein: CASSPTGTRDYEQYF.

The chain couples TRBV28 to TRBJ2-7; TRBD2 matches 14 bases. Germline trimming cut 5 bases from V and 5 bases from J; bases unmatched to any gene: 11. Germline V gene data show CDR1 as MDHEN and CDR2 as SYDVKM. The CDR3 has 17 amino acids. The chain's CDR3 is CASSRTGTSGRRDEQYF. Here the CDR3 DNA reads TGTGCCAGCAGTCGTACCGGGACTAGCGGGAGAAGGGACGAGCAGTACTTC.

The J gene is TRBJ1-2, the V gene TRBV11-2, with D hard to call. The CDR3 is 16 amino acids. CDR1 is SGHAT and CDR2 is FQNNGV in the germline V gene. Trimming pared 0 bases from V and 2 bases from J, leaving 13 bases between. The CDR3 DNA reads TGTGCCAGCAGCTTAGAGATGTTAGACAACAACTATGGCTACACCTTC. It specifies CASSLEMLDNNYGYTF.

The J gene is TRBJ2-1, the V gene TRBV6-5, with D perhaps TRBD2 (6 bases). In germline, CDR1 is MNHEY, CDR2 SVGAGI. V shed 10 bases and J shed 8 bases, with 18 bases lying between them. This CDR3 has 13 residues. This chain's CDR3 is CATGRTRGHEQFF. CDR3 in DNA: TGTGCCACCGGGAGAACTAGGGGCCATGAGCAGTTCTTC.

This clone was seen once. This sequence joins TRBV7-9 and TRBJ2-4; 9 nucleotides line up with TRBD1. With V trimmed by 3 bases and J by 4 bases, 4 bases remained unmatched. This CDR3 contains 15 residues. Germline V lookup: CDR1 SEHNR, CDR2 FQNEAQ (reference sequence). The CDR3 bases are TGTGCCAGCAGCTTCGGAGGGACAGGGAAAAACATTCAGTACTTC. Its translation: CASSFGGTGKNIQYF. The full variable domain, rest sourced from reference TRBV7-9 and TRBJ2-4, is DTGVSQNPRHKITKRGQNVTFRCDPISEHNRLYWYRQTLGQGPEFLTYFQNEAQLEKSRLLSDRFSAERPKGSFSTLEIQRTEQGDSAMYLCASSFGGTGKNIQYFGAGTRLSVL.

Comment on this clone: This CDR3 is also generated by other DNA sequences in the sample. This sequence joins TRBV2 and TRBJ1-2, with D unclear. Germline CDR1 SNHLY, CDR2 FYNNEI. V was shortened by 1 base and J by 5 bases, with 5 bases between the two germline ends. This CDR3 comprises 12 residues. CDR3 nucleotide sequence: TGTGCCAGCAGTGAAGGAGGGTATGGCTACACCTTC. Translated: CASSEGGYGYTF.

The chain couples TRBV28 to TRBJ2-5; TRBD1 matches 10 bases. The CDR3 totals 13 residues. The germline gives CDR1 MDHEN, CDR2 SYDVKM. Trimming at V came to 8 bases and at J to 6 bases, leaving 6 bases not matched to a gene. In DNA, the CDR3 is TGTGCCAGCTCGACAGGGGGCGCGAAGACCCAGTACTTC. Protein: CASSTGGAKTQYF. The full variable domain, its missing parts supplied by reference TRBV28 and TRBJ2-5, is DVKVTQSSRYLVKRTGEKVFLECVQDMDHENMFWYRQDPGLGLRLIYFSYDVKMKEKGDIPEGYSVSREKKERFSLILESASTNQTSMYLCASSTGGAKTQYFGPGTRLLVL.

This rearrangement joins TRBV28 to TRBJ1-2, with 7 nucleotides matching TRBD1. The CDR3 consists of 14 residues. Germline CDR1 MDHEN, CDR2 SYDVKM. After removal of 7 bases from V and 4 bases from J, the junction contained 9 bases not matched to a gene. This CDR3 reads CASTRTGASYGYTF. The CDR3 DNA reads TGTGCCAGCACAAGAACAGGGGCGAGCTATGGCTACACCTTC.